Following are 27 T cell receptor beta chains from one sample sequenced in a study of blood T cell repertoires in COVID-19. Measured with immunoSEQ multiplex PCR; TCRdb has only the in-frame clones, and not every one. The table lists over 80,000 clones, over 75% of them singletons. The sequencing input was peripheral blood. These receptors came from a human donor in a cohort sampled during active COVID-19.

This sequence joins TRBV5-1 and TRBJ1-4; 8 nucleotides agree with TRBD1. V gave up 4 bases and J gave up 4 bases; unmatched junction bases: 9. The CDR3 has 16 residues. CDR1 and CDR2 from the germline V gene are SGHRS and YFSETQ. The CDR3: CASSPTGDAGNEKLFF. The CDR3 nucleotides are TGCGCCAGCAGCCCGACAGGGGACGCGGGTAATGAAAAACTGTTTTTT.

J is TRBJ2-3 and V is TRBV6-6, with 11 bases that match TRBD1. Germline assignment: CDR1 MNHNY and CDR2 SVGAGI (reference sequence). V shed 6 bases, J shed 5 bases, and the junction held 10 bases outside the gene matches. This CDR3 region has 16 residues. As DNA, the CDR3 is TGTGCCAGCAGAGACCCCGGGACAGGGGGTGTAGATACGCAGTATTTT. The encoded protein is CASRDPGTGGVDTQYF.

The chain has TRBV15 and TRBJ2-3, with TRBD2 matching over 9 bases. Germline lookup yields CDR1 LNHNV and CDR2 YYDKDF (reference sequence). This CDR3 is built from 18 residues. Trimming at V came to 2 bases and at J to 1 base, leaving 10 bases not matched to a gene. The CDR3 protein is CATSRRGGRAVGTDTQYF. CDR3 in DNA: TGTGCCACCAGCAGAAGAGGCGGGAGGGCAGTGGGCACAGATACGCAGTATTTT.

In nucleotides, the CDR3 is TGTGCCAGCAGTCTTGGACTAGCGGGAGGAGTGGGTTACGAGCAGTACTTC. Its translation: CASSLGLAGGVGYEQYF. The rearrangement links TRBV6-6 to TRBJ2-7; 14 nucleotides agree with TRBD2. With V trimmed by 5 bases and J by 4 bases, 10 bases remained unmatched. The CDR3 is 17 amino acids. Per germline, CDR1 MNHNY and CDR2 SVGAGI (reference sequence).

This clone was seen once. This chain links TRBV6-5 with TRBJ1-5; weak D call: TRBD1 (5 bases). This CDR3 is 14 amino acids long. Germline V gene data show CDR1 as MNHEY and CDR2 as SVGAGI. V lost 4 bases to trimming and J lost 5 bases, with 12 bases between them. CDR3 DNA sequence: TGTGCCAGCAGTTCCCCAGGGTACGATCAGCCCCAGCATTTT. It yields the protein CASSSPGYDQPQHF.

The chain uses TRBV5-1 and TRBJ2-7; 10 bases are shared with TRBD1. The germline V gene encodes CDR1 SGHRS and CDR2 YFSETQ. CDR3 length: 15 amino acids. J lost 2 bases, V lost 7 bases, and 9 bases had no gene match. CDR3 protein: CASSMGGQGTYEQYF. For the CDR3, the DNA is TGCGCCAGCTCAATGGGGGGACAGGGGACCTACGAGCAGTACTTC.

Turning to this clone: The sample holds other DNA sequences that translate to the same CDR3. This chain joins TRBV19 and TRBJ1-4; D is perhaps TRBD1 (6 bases). The germline V gene has CDR1 LNHDA and CDR2 SQIVND (reference sequence). This CDR3 has 14 amino acids. V lost 4 bases to trimming and J lost 4 bases, with 10 bases between them. The CDR3 DNA reads as TGTGCCAGTAGTACCAGACAGGATAATGAAAAACTGTTTTTT. This sequence encodes CASSTRQDNEKLFF.

This sequence joins TRBV7-8 and TRBJ2-1; 15 bases are shared with TRBD2. Germline values: CDR1 SGHVS, CDR2 FQNEAQ. There are 18 residues in the CDR3. V shed 4 bases and J 9 bases; nucleotides not matched to a gene: 13. The chain's CDR3 is CASSYSWTSGRDYPEQFF. The CDR3 DNA is TGTGCCAGCAGCTACTCCTGGACTAGCGGGAGGGATTACCCTGAGCAGTTCTTC.

The V call is TRBV29-1, the J call TRBJ2-7; 8 bases fit TRBD2. Germline V gene lookup returns CDR1 SQVTM and CDR2 ANQGSEA. V lost 4 bases and J lost 1; bases outside the gene matches: 6. This CDR3 contains 14 residues. The CDR3: CSVGRLAGSYEQYF. CDR3 sequence (DNA): TGCAGCGTTGGTAGATTAGCGGGGTCCTACGAGCAGTACTTC.

The chain carries TRBV2 and TRBJ2-3; D may be TRBD2 (5 bases). Germline V gene sequence: CDR1 SNHLY, CDR2 FYNNEI. This CDR3 is built from 15 residues. V was shortened by 6 bases and J by 0 bases, with 13 bases between the two germline ends. The CDR3 DNA sequence: TGTGCCAGCAGATCGCCGGGGTTGAGCACAGATACGCAGTATTTT. This gives the protein CASRSPGLSTDTQYF.

The chain combines TRBV7-3 with TRBJ1-1, with D unresolved. Trimming took 4 bases from V and 5 from J, leaving 8 bases between them. This CDR3 contains 12 residues. CDR1 is SGHTA, CDR2 FQGTGA, per germline. The CDR3 protein is CASSSGGTEAFF. Written as DNA, the CDR3 is TGTGCCAGCAGCTCCGGCGGAACTGAAGCTTTCTTT.

A note on this clone: The junction differs from germline at one of its ends, possibly a read error. The rearrangement uses TRBV4-1 and TRBJ2-3, with 8 bases that match TRBD2. Per germline, CDR1 MGHRA and CDR2 YSYEKL. The CDR3 runs 15 residues. In DNA, the CDR3 is TGCGCCAGCAGCCCCCAAAGCGGGAGAGCAGATACGCAATATTTT. Protein: CASSPQSGRADTQYF.

V gene TRBV19 combines with J gene TRBJ2-3, with D tentatively TRBD1 (5 bases). V shed 5 bases and J shed 1 base, with 10 bases lying between them. CDR3 length equals 14 residues. Per germline, CDR1 LNHDA and CDR2 SQIVND (reference sequence). The CDR3 here is CASSSQGGTDTQYF. Here the CDR3 DNA reads TGTGCCAGTAGTTCTCAGGGTGGCACAGATACGCAGTATTTT.

V is TRBV7-2 and J is TRBJ1-2; TRBD1 agrees at 7 bases. With V trimmed by 4 bases and J by 2 bases, 7 bases remained unmatched. Germline-derived CDR1 and CDR2 are SGHTA and FQGNSA. The CDR3 runs to 15 residues. The CDR3 DNA is TGTGCCAGCAGCTCCAGACAGGGAGGAAACTATGGCTACACCTTC. Translation: CASSSRQGGNYGYTF.

The chain recombines TRBV7-2 with TRBJ2-3, with 7 bases aligning to TRBD1. The J segment lost 3 bases and the V segment lost 1 base, leaving 4 bases of the junction unmatched. Looked up from germline, CDR1 is SGHTA and CDR2 is FQGNSA. CDR3 length equals 15 residues. CDR3 nucleotides: TGTGCCAGCAGCTTAGATAGGGGGCAGACAGATACGCAGTATTTT. Residues: CASSLDRGQTDTQYF. Full variable domain (remainder filled in from reference TRBV7-2 and TRBJ2-3): GAGVSQSPSNKVTEKGKDVELRCDPISGHTALYWYRQSLGQGLEFLIYFQGNSAPDKSGLPSDRFSAERTGGSVSTLTIQRTQQEDSAVYLCASSLDRGQTDTQYFGPGTRLTVL.

This clone turned up a few times. This rearrangement joins TRBV27 to TRBJ1-6; tentative D call: TRBD1 (6 bases). This CDR3 contains 16 residues. Between the trimmed V and J ends, which lost 5 bases and 7 bases, there was a span of 18 bases. Germline V gene lookup returns CDR1 MNHEY and CDR2 SMNVEV (reference sequence). CDR3 bases: TGTGCCAGCAGTCCCGACCCTTGGGGGGGCAATTCACCCCTCCACTTT. Translated, it gives CASSPDPWGGNSPLHF.

This chain joins TRBV4-2 and TRBJ2-3; TRBD2 aligns across 7 bases. CDR3 length: 16 residues. Germline V gene data show CDR1 as LGHNA and CDR2 as YNFKEQ. V shed 5 bases, J shed 3 bases, and the junction held 11 bases outside the gene matches. The CDR3 sequence is CASSWLGSGQTDTQYF. In DNA, the CDR3 is TGTGCCAGCAGCTGGCTCGGTAGCGGGCAAACAGATACGCAGTATTTT.

The chain employs TRBV12-5 and TRBJ2-3; weak D call: TRBD2 (6 bases). V dropped 9 bases and J dropped 4 bases, with 17 bases sitting between them. The germline CDR1 and CDR2 sequences are LGHNT and FRNRAP. The CDR3 spans 14 residues. The CDR3 spells CASLRAGTADTQYF. CDR3 DNA sequence: TGTGCTAGCTTAAGGGCGGGAACTGCAGATACGCAGTATTTT.

This clone was seen a handful of times. The CDR3 sequence is CASSITRDSYEQYF. The CDR3 coding sequence is TGTGCCAGTAGTATAACCAGGGACTCCTACGAGCAGTACTTC. The V call is TRBV19, the J call TRBJ2-7, with D perhaps matching TRBD1 (5 bases). CDR3 length: 14 residues. The germline V gene has CDR1 LNHDA and CDR2 SQIVND (reference sequence). V lost 2 bases, J lost 0 bases, and 8 bases lay in between.

V usage is TRBV15 and J usage is TRBJ2-2; D not resolved. Deletions cut 0 bases from V and 3 bases from J, with 5 bases between. Germline V gene sequence: CDR1 LNHNV, CDR2 YYDKDF (reference sequence). This CDR3 has 14 amino acids. Here the CDR3 DNA reads TGTGCCACCAGCAGAGATCGGTACACCGGGGAGCTGTTTTTT. This gives the protein CATSRDRYTGELFF.

This clone was found a few times. The chain carries TRBV5-1 and TRBJ1-5, with D perhaps matching TRBD1 (6 bases). V lost 0 bases and J 7 bases, leaving 14 bases between the germline ends. In germline, CDR1 is SGHRS, CDR2 YFSETQ. The CDR3 sequence is 15 residues long. The chain's CDR3 is CASSLAGGAYQPQHF. In nucleotides, the CDR3 is TGCGCCAGCAGCTTGGCGGGGGGCGCATACCAGCCCCAGCATTTT.

The chain joins TRBV6-5 to TRBJ2-1, with D possibly being TRBD2 (6 bases). The CDR3 has 15 amino acids. V lost 4 bases and J lost 2, with 12 bases in between. CDR1 and CDR2 from the germline V gene are MNHEY and SVGAGI. The CDR3 region is CASSFPGAAYNEQFF. The CDR3 DNA sequence: TGTGCCAGCAGTTTTCCGGGAGCGGCCTACAATGAGCAGTTCTTC.

The V gene is TRBV6-5, the J gene TRBJ2-5; tentatively, D is TRBD2 (6 bases). Germline-derived CDR1 and CDR2 are MNHEY and SVGAGI. V gave up 2 bases and J gave up 5 bases, with 12 bases separating them. The CDR3 sequence is 14 residues long. The CDR3 bases are TGTGCCAGCAGTTACACCCCGGAGGGCGAGACCCAGTACTTC. This encodes CASSYTPEGETQYF.

The V and J genes are TRBV20-1 and TRBJ2-5; 7 positions agree with TRBD2. This CDR3 spans 15 amino acids. The V segment lost 3 bases and the J segment 4 bases; nucleotides outside the gene matches: 11. The germline gives CDR1 DFQATT, CDR2 SNEGSKA (reference sequence). CDR3 residues: CSASRSTPGGETQYF. The CDR3 coding sequence is TGCAGTGCTAGTAGGAGTACCCCGGGAGGAGAGACCCAGTACTTC.

The chain recombines TRBV9 with TRBJ1-1; D is possibly TRBD1 (5 bases). Looked up from germline, CDR1 is SGDLS and CDR2 is YYNGEE. The length of the CDR3 is 13 residues. V lost 0 bases and J lost 7, with 10 bases in between. The CDR3 region has the DNA TGTGCCAGCAGCGTAGCAGGGTATGGTGAAGCTTTCTTT. As protein: CASSVAGYGEAFF.

The V call is TRBV18, the J call TRBJ1-4, with 10 bases that match TRBD1. There are 16 residues in the CDR3. V lost 2 bases to trimming and J lost 5 bases; unmatched junction nucleotides: 5. Looked up from germline, CDR1 is KGHSH and CDR2 is LQKENI. The CDR3 sequence is CASSPFLGQGNEKLFF. The CDR3 nucleotides are TGTGCCAGCTCACCATTTCTGGGACAGGGGAATGAAAAACTGTTTTTT. The entire variable domain, with the rest obtained from reference TRBV18 and TRBJ1-4, is as follows: NAGVMQNPRHLVRRRGQEARLRCSPMKGHSHVYWYRQLPEEGLKFMVYLQKENIIDESGMPKERFSAEFPKEGPSILRIQQVVRGDSAAYFCASSPFLGQGNEKLFFGSGTQLSVL.

The V gene is TRBV19, the J gene TRBJ1-1; D unclear. The CDR3 spans 13 residues. V gave up 5 bases and J gave up 1 base, with 8 bases separating them. Germline loops: CDR1 LNHDA, CDR2 SQIVND (reference sequence). CDR3 coding DNA: TGTGCCAGTAGTCCCTTCCCGAACACTGAAGCTTTCTTT. Residues: CASSPFPNTEAFF.